Included here is one T cell receptor beta chain sequence, with context. The table lists this clone with a few counts. Its antigen remains unidentified. No per-base quality is available; no much larger clone lies one base away. The trial excluded patients who had a history of autoimmune disease or who were on systemic immunosuppression. Peripheral blood for TCR sequencing was collected from all dose cohorts at baseline, on cycle 4 day 1, and on cycle 7 day 1. The samples were taken from a phase I, first-in-human, multicenter, open-label dose-escalation trial of ivuxolimab. Adults with locally advanced or metastatic melanoma, renal cell, hepatocellular, or head and neck squamous cell carcinoma were enrolled in the trial. Before TCR sequencing, CD4+ T cells and CD8+ T cells from peripheral blood were sorted into separate populations. The data are from a study of OX40 agonist ivuxolimab in advanced cancers. About the study as a whole: Ivuxolimab was an agonistic, fully human IgG2 monoclonal antibody directed against OX40 (CD134), a costimulatory receptor. Intravenous ivuxolimab was administered to patients every 2 weeks at six dose levels: 0.01, 0.1, 0.3, 1.5, 3 and 10 mg/kg. Of the roughly 54 dose-escalation patients, hepatocellular carcinoma was present in approximately 20, melanoma in around 15, renal cell carcinoma in 9 and head and neck cancer in 9. A male proportion of roughly 85% and a mean age of approximately 55 years, ranging from 23 to 79, were recorded for the dose-escalation cohort. Patients were allowed to have had prior anti-PD-1, anti-PD-L1 or anti-CTLA-4 therapy, and approximately 40% of the dose-escalation patients had previously received checkpoint inhibitors. Three dose-escalation patients achieved partial responses, one with hepatocellular carcinoma and two with cutaneous melanoma. The point of sequencing TCRbeta in the periphery was to test whether ivuxolimab changed TCR sequence diversity and drove clonal T-cell expansion. The paper covers the monotherapy dose-escalation part of the phase I ivuxolimab trial, which included N = 52 patients.

Genomic DNA was extracted from sorted cells for sequencing of the TCRbeta CDR3 region. The immunoSEQ Assay was used for sequencing of TCRbeta CDR3 regions. This is the immuneACCESS table as TCRdb keeps it, with only in-frame sequences that have V and J called. A part of the clones is gone; compared with another copy, unresolved V genes explain less than half, and the rest is unexplained. This sample is represented by under 40,000 clones; around 81% of them were singletons. Less than 25% of the sample is held by the ten biggest clonotypes. Broader findings and caveats from the paper: The antigen specificity of the clonally expanded peripheral T cells was not determined. At doses of 0.1 to 3.0 mg/kg, clonal expansion of both CD4+ and CD8+ blood T cells was observed from baseline to week 6. Partial responders in the 0.1-3.0 mg/kg groups had among the lowest normalized peripheral clonal expansion, especially among CD8+ T cells. Low levels of normalized T-cell clonal expansion were also seen in some patients who did not respond. After ivuxolimab, expanded clones were on average more numerous among CD8+ T cells than among CD4+ T cells.

The source of this sequence is an adult with an advanced solid tumor such as melanoma, head and neck, liver or kidney cancer. The input for sequencing was CD4+ or CD8+ T cells sorted from blood, taken in a trial of the OX40 agonist ivuxolimab.

The CDR3 protein sequence reads: CASSVTGNTEAFF. The DNA is TGTGCCAGCAGCGTAACAGGGAACACTGAAGCTTTCTTT. The chain links TRBV9 with TRBJ1-1; TRBD1 is perhaps the D gene, given 5 matching bases. As encoded in the germline V gene, CDR1 is SGDLS while CDR2 is YYNGEE. A distance of 5 bases separates the germline ends of V and J, which lose 1 base and 1 base respectively. The CDR3 has 13 amino acids, counting the end cysteine and phenylalanine. Only CDR3 DNA is held: 39 bases, read in frame from base 1.